What follows describes a single T cell receptor (beta chain). Its antigen is still unknown. The data stem from a study of T cell repertoires in cytomegalovirus infection. The wider study: The authors used CMV epitopes that were HLA-C-restricted (recently identified) and HLA-B-restricted (well studied). Indications came from public TCR beta signatures; they pointed to CMV infection and to a matching HLA type. Overall study findings and caveats: HLA-C-restricted CMV clonotypes gave the most frequent clonotype in two of eight donors.

TCRdb redid the calling of the reads with MiXCR, one entry per CDR3 protein. In the table there are approximately 990,000 distinct CDR3 sequences, 30% to 40% of which are singletons. With 0 bases removed from V and 3 bases from J, the gap between germline ends came to 6 bases. This CDR3 comprises 13 residues. From germline, CDR1 is SGDLS and CDR2 YYNGEE. The sample was cultured CD8+ T cells from PBMCs, taken from culture after CMV antigen stimulation. This chain links TRBV9 with TRBJ1-2; unclear D gene. The receptor was derived from a human donor in good health (CMV status not recorded). Some clones in this sample may be carry-over from other donors' samples. CDR3 protein: CASSVVGDYGYTF. The CDR3 bases are TGTGCCAGCAGCGTAGTTGGTGACTATGGCTACACCTTC. Using reference TRBV9 and TRBJ1-2 for the parts outside the CDR3, the full variable domain is DSGVTQTPKHLITATGQRVTLRCSPRSGDLSVYWYQQSLDQGLQFLIQYYNGEERAKGNILERFSAQQFPDLHSELNLSSLELGDSALYFCASSVVGDYGYTFGSGTRLTVV.